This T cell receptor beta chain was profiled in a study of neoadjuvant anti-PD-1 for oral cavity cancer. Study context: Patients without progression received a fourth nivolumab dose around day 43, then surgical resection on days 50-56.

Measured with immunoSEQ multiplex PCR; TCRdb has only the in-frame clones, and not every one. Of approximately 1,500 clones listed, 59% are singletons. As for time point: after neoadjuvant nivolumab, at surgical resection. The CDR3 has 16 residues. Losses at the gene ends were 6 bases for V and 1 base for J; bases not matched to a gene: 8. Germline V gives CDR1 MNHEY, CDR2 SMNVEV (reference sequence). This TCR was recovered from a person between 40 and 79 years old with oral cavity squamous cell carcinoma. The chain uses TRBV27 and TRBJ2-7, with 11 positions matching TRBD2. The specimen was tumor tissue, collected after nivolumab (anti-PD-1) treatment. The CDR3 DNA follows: TGTGCCAGCAGCACAGTCGGACTAGCGGGTTCCTACGAGCAGTACTTC. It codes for CASSTVGLAGSYEQYF.